The 19 T cell receptor beta chains below were found in one sample sequenced in a study of T cells in Graves' hyperthyroidism and ophthalmopathy. The source material, RNA transcripts, was used to amplify TCR beta CDR3 regions. The study used the HTBI primer set for a first-round RT-PCR of the TCR CDR3. From the multiplex PCR reads, TCRdb called clonotypes with MiXCR, one entry per CDR3 protein. Here the sample spans 300,000 or so distinct CDR3 sequences, around 20% being singletons. The sample was blood. The origin of the receptors is a woman aged 50 to 60 with Graves' hyperthyroidism.

This clonotype was observed many times. V and J are TRBV7-9 and TRBJ1-5, with 9 nucleotides matching TRBD1. This CDR3 has 15 residues. V shed 5 bases and J 6 bases; nucleotides not matched to a gene: 8. The germline CDR1 and CDR2 sequences are SEHNR and FQNEAQ (reference sequence). CDR3 region: CASSPGQGGGQPQHF. DNA of the CDR3: TGTGCCAGCAGCCCGGGACAGGGAGGTGGTCAGCCCCAGCATTTT.

The chain couples TRBV6-5 to TRBJ1-1, with D unresolved. This CDR3 is 12 amino acids long. V was clipped by 6 bases and J by 4 bases, with 9 bases between them. CDR1 and CDR2 from the germline V gene are MNHEY and SVGAGI. In nucleotides, the CDR3 is TGTGCCAGCAGCACTCAAGGCACTGAAGCTTTCTTT. Translation gives CASSTQGTEAFF.

The rearrangement links TRBV27 to TRBJ2-1, with TRBD2 matching 7 bases. Germline lookup yields CDR1 MNHEY and CDR2 SMNVEV (reference sequence). V dropped 6 bases and J dropped 8; count of bases not matched to a gene: 10. The CDR3 runs 14 residues. The CDR3 here is CASRVRGDGDEQFF. The DNA for the CDR3 is TGTGCCAGCAGGGTTCGGGGGGACGGGGATGAGCAGTTCTTC.

J is TRBJ1-2 and V is TRBV6-1; D unresolved. V lost 6 bases and J 4 bases, leaving 21 bases between the germline ends. The germline CDR1 and CDR2 sequences are MNHNS and SASEGT. The CDR3 totals 16 residues. CDR3 region: CASRRWTALDLYGYTF. CDR3 DNA sequence: TGTGCCAGCAGGCGCTGGACGGCACTGGATCTCTATGGCTACACCTTC.

The table lists this clonotype with many counts. The CDR3 nucleotides read TGTGCCAGCAGCGTAGCGGGGTTCGGCGAGCAGTACTTC. This gives the protein CASSVAGFGEQYF. The chain combines TRBV9 with TRBJ2-7, with D perhaps matching TRBD2 (5 bases). The V gene's germline CDR1 is SGDLS and CDR2 YYNGEE. Trimming took off 0 bases at V and 6 bases at J, with 10 bases between the two ends. The CDR3 contains 13 residues.

The chain has TRBV19 and TRBJ2-7; 8 nucleotides match TRBD1. Germline V gene sequence: CDR1 LNHDA, CDR2 SQIVND (reference sequence). V was pared by 7 bases and J by 4 bases, with 9 bases of the junction left unmatched. CDR3 length: 14 amino acids. The CDR3 here is CASTPYRGSYEQYF. The DNA of the CDR3 is TGTGCCAGTACCCCCTACAGGGGGTCTTACGAGCAGTACTTC.

The chain links TRBV6-2 or TRBV6-3 to TRBJ1-1; D uncertain. From germline, CDR1 is MNHEY and CDR2 SVGEGT. V lost 5 bases and J 0 bases, leaving 16 bases between the germline ends. This CDR3 comprises 16 residues. The CDR3, as DNA: TGTGCCAGCAGTCCTGGTACGACGGTTATGAACACTGAAGCTTTCTTT. This codes for CASSPGTTVMNTEAFF.

This clonotype was seen ten or more times. The V and J genes are TRBV7-2 and TRBJ2-3; D remains ambiguous. The germline gives CDR1 SGHTA, CDR2 FQGNSA. There are 17 residues in the CDR3. Trimming took off 1 base at V and 0 bases at J, with 14 bases between the two ends. CDR3 loop: CASSLGPFGASTDTQYF. In nucleotides, the CDR3 is TGTGCCAGCAGCTTAGGCCCCTTCGGAGCTAGCACAGATACGCAGTATTTT.

This clonotype was recorded a few times. The chain couples TRBV6-1 to TRBJ2-5, with 11 bases fitting TRBD2. The CDR3 has 16 residues. The germline V gene encodes CDR1 MNHNS and CDR2 SASEGT. The ends lost 6 bases at V and 4 bases at J; junction bases unmatched: 10. This chain's CDR3 is CASRTLAGGLIETQYF. In DNA, the CDR3 is TGTGCCAGCAGGACCCTAGCGGGGGGCCTTATAGAGACCCAGTACTTC.

With regard to this clonotype: This may be a read error: a much more frequent sequence differs by one nucleotide. The rearrangement joins TRBV2 to TRBJ2-2; D is perhaps TRBD2 (6 bases). Germline V gene lookup returns CDR1 SNHLY and CDR2 FYNNEI. The CDR3 contains 14 residues. CDR3 loop: CTTPGRGIGGELFF. CDR3 sequence (DNA): TGTACCACCCCCGGGCGGGGTATCGGCGGGGAGCTGTTTTTT.

This clonotype was seen repeatedly, ten times or more. CDR3 sequence reads: CASTGIAGVTGELFF. CDR3 sequence (DNA): TGTGCCAGCACGGGAATAGCGGGAGTAACCGGGGAGCTGTTTTTT. The chain is built from TRBV27 and TRBJ2-2; 9 positions agree with TRBD2. Germline V gene data show CDR1 as MNHEY and CDR2 as SMNVEV (reference sequence). This CDR3 is built from 15 residues. With V trimmed by 7 bases and J by 5 bases, 8 bases remained unmatched.

The chain couples TRBV27 to TRBJ2-7, with D tentatively TRBD2 (6 bases). The V gene lost 3 bases and the J gene lost 5 bases, with 11 bases spanning the gap. The CDR3 spans 13 residues. Per the germline V gene, CDR1 is MNHEY and CDR2 is SMNVEV (reference sequence). This CDR3 is CASSFFGSDEQYF. DNA of the CDR3: TGTGCCAGCAGTTTCTTCGGGAGTGACGAGCAGTACTTC.

In this sample, this clonotype turned up many times. The rearrangement joins TRBV6-6 to TRBJ2-3, with D tentatively TRBD1 (5 bases). CDR3 size: 14 residues. V was shortened by 2 bases and J by 2 bases, with 8 bases between the two germline ends. Per the germline V gene, CDR1 is MNHNY and CDR2 is SVGAGI (reference sequence). CDR3 DNA: TGTGCCAGCAGTTACACGGACACCACAGATACGCAGTATTTT. It translates to CASSYTDTTDTQYF.

The J gene is TRBJ2-5, the V gene TRBV19, with TRBD1 identical over 8 bases. Per germline, CDR1 LNHDA and CDR2 SQIVND (reference sequence). The ends lost 7 bases at V and 2 bases at J; junction bases unmatched: 6. The CDR3 is made up of 14 amino acids. CDR3 region: CASKGTGVQETQYF. Written as DNA, the CDR3 is TGTGCCAGTAAGGGGACAGGAGTTCAAGAGACCCAGTACTTC. Full variable domain (remainder filled in from reference TRBV19 and TRBJ2-5): DGGITQSPKYLFRKEGQNVTLSCEQNLNHDAMYWYRQDPGQGLRLIYYSQIVNDFQKGDIAEGYSVSREKKESFPLTVTSAQKNPTAFYLCASKGTGVQETQYFGPGTRLLVL.

The sample holds many counts of this clonotype. The junction and the germline gene differ at one end; a read error may be behind it. The rearrangement uses TRBV3-1 and TRBJ2-5, with TRBD2 as a possible D gene (5 bases). The V gene's germline CDR1 is LGHDT and CDR2 YNNKEL (reference sequence). The length of the CDR3 is 11 residues. The CDR3 nucleotides are TGTGCCAGCAGCGACGCGGGCCGGACCCACTTC. It yields the protein CASSDAGRTHF.

This clonotype was seen repeatedly, ten times or more. CDR3 bases: TGTGCCAGCAGCTTAGGCGGACAGGGCTTCAATCAGCCCCAGCATTTT. Residues: CASSLGGQGFNQPQHF. The chain employs TRBV7-8 and TRBJ1-5; TRBD1 matches 8 bases. V was clipped by 1 base and J by 3 bases; unmatched bases: 5. There are 16 residues in the CDR3. Germline V gene sequence: CDR1 SGHVS, CDR2 FQNEAQ.

This clonotype has at least ten counts. The chain has TRBV7-9 and TRBJ2-5, with TRBD1 matching 8 bases. Trimming at V came to 4 bases and at J to 5 bases, leaving 12 bases not matched to a gene. Germline lookup yields CDR1 SEHNR and CDR2 FQNEAQ (reference sequence). The CDR3 is 16 amino acids. CDR3 DNA sequence: TGTGCCAGCAGCTCGAATTCAGGGGGCGAAGGGGAGACCCAGTACTTC. Amino acids: CASSSNSGGEGETQYF.

This clonotype was detected many times. The chain is built from TRBV6-1 and TRBJ2-7, with D unresolved. Per germline, CDR1 MNHNS and CDR2 SASEGT. CDR3 size: 13 residues. Trimming took off 5 bases at V and 7 bases at J, with 15 bases between the two ends. In nucleotides, the CDR3 is TGTGCCAGCAGTAACCTGGCCGGCTGGGAGCAGTACTTC. This sequence encodes CASSNLAGWEQYF.

This chain connects TRBV6-2 or TRBV6-3 to TRBJ2-7; perhaps TRBD1 as D (5 bases). The CDR3 is 15 amino acids. The V end was cut by 5 bases, the J end by 2 bases, with 16 bases between. The germline CDR1 and CDR2 sequences are MNHEY and SVGEGT. The CDR3 nucleotides read TGTGCCAGCAGTACCGACAGTGGGGCGGCCTACGAGCAGTACTTC. Residues: CASSTDSGAAYEQYF.